This T cell receptor (beta chain) was identified in a study of blood T cell repertoires in COVID-19. Assay: immunoSEQ multiplex PCR; the TCRdb copy retains only in-frame clones and omits some. The sample lists about 140,000 clones; over 80% were seen once. CDR1 is SGHTA, CDR2 FQGNSA, per germline. CDR3 length equals 17 residues. The J segment lost 2 bases and the V segment lost 5 bases, leaving 6 bases of the junction unmatched. The TCR was taken from a human donor in a cohort sampled during active COVID-19. This rearrangement joins TRBV7-2 to TRBJ2-1; 13 positions match TRBD2. Sequencing was done on a sample of peripheral blood. The CDR3 bases are TGTGCCAGCAGCCCCCCGGGACTAGCGGGGCCCTACAATGAGCAGTTCTTC. This sequence encodes CASSPPGLAGPYNEQFF.